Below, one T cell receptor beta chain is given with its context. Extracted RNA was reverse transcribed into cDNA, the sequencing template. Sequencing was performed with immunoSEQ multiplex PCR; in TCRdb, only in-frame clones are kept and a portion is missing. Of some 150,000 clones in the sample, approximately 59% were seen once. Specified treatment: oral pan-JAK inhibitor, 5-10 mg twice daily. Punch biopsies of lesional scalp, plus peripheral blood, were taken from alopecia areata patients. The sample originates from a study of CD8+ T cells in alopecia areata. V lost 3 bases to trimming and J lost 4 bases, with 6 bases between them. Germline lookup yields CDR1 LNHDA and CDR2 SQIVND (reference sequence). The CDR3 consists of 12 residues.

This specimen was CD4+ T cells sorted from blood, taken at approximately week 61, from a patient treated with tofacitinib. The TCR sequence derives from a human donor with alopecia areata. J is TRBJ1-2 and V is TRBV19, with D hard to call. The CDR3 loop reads CASSIVPYGYTF. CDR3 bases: TGTGCCAGTAGTATTGTCCCCTATGGCTACACCTTC.